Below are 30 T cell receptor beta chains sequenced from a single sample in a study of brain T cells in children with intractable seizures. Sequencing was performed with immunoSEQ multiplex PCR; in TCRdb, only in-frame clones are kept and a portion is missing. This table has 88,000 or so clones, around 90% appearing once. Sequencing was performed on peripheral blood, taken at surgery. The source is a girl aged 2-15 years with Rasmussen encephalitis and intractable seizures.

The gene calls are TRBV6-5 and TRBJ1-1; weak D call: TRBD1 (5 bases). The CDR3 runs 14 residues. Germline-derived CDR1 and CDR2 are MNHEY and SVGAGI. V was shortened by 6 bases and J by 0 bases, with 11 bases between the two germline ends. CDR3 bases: TGTGCCAGCAGGAGAGACAGCATGAACACTGAAGCTTTCTTT. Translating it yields CASRRDSMNTEAFF.

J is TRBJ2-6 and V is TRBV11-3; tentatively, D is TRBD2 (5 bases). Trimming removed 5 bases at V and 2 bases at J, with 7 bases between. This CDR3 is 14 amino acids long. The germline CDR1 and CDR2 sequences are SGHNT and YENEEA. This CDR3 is CASSREPGANVLTF. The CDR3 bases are TGTGCCAGCAGCCGGGAACCTGGGGCCAACGTCCTGACTTTC.

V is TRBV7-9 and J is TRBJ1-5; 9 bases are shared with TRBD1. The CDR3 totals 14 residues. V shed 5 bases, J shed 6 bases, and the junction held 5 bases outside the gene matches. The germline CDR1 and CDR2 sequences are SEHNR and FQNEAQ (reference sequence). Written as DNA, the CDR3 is TGTGCCAGCAGCCCGGGACAGGGAGGTCAGCCCCAGCATTTT. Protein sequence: CASSPGQGGQPQHF.

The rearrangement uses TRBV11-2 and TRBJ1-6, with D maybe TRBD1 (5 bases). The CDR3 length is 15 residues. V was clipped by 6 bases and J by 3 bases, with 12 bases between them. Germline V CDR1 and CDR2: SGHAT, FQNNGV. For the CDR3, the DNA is TGTGCCAGCAGACCGGAGGGGAGCTATAATTCACCCCTCCACTTT. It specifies CASRPEGSYNSPLHF.

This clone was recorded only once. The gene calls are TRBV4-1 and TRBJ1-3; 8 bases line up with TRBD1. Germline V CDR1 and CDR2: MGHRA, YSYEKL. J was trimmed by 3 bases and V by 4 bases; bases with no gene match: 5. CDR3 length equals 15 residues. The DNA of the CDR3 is TGCGCCAGCAGCCTCTACGACAGGGGTGGAAACACCATATATTTT. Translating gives CASSLYDRGGNTIYF.

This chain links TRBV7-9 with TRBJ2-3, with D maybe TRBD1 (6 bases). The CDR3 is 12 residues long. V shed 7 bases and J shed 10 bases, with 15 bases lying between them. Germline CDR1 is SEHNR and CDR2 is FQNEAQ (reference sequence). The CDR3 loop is CASISRGSSQYF. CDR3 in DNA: TGTGCCAGCATCTCCAGGGGTAGCTCGCAGTATTTT.

DNA of the CDR3: TGTGCCAGCAGCTTAACGTCAACTGGGGACACTGAAGCTTTCTTT. It specifies CASSLTSTGDTEAFF. The chain combines TRBV7-3 with TRBJ1-1; D gene uncertain. V dropped 0 bases and J dropped 3 bases, with 11 bases sitting between them. This CDR3 region has 15 residues. Germline-derived CDR1 and CDR2 are SGHTA and FQGTGA.

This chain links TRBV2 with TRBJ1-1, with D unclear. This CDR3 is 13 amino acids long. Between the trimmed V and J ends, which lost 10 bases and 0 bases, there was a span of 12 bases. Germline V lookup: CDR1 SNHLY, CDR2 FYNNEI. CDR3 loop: CATLGEVNTEAFF. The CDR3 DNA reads TGTGCCACCCTCGGGGAGGTGAACACTGAAGCTTTCTTT. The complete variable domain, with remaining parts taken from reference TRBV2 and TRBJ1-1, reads EPEVTQTPSHQVTQMGQEVILRCVPISNHLYFYWYRQILGQKVEFLVSFYNNEISEKSEIFDDQFSVERPDGSNFTLKIRSTKLEDSAMYFCATLGEVNTEAFFGQGTRLTVV.

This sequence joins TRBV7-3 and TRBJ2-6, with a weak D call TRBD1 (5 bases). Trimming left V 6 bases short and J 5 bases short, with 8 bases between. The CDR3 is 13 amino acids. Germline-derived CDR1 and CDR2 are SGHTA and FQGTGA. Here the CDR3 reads CASSQDRANVLTF. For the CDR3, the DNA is TGTGCCAGCAGTCAGGACAGGGCCAACGTCCTGACTTTC.

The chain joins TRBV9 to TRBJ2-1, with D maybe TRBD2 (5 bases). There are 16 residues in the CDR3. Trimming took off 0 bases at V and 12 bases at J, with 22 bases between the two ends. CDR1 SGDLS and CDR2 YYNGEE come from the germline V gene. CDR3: CASSVGPHGSNEGQFF. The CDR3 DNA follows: TGTGCCAGCAGCGTAGGCCCGCATGGTTCAAATGAGGGGCAGTTCTTC.

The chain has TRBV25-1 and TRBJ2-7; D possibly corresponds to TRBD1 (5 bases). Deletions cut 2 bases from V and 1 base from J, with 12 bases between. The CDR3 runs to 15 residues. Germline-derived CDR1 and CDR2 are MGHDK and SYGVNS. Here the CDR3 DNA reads TGTGCCAGCAGTGAAAGTCAGGGTCTTTCCTACGAGCAGTACTTC. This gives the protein CASSESQGLSYEQYF.

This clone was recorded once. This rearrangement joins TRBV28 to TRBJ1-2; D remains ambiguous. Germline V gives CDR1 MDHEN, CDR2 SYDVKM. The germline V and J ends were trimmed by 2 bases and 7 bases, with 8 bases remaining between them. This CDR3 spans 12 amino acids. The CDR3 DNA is TGTGCCAGCAGTTTAGTCGGGGTTGGCTACACCTTC. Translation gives CASSLVGVGYTF.

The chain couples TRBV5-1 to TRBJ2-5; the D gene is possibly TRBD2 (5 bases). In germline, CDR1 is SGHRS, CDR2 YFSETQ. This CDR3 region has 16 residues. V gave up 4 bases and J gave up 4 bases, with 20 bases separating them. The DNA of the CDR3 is TGCGCCAGCAGCATCGAGGGTGCCCCGGGATCAGAGACCCAGTACTTC. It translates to CASSIEGAPGSETQYF.

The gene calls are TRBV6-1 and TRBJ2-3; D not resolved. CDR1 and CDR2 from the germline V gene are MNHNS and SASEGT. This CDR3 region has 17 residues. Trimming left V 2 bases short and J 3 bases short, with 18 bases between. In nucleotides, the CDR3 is TGTGCCAGCAGTGAACACTGGGCTAGTCTTGGTACAGATACGCAGTATTTT. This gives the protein CASSEHWASLGTDTQYF.

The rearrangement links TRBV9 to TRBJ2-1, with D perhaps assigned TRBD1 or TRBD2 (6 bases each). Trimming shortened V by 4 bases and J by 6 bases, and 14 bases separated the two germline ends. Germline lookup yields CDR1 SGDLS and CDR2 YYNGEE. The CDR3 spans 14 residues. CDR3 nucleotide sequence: TGTGCCAGCAGCCCCCGACAGGAGGGCAATGAGCAGTTCTTC. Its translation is CASSPRQEGNEQFF.

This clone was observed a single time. The CDR3 DNA sequence: TGTGCCAGCAGTTTAATACAGGGCAGCGGTACTGAAGCTTTCTTT. It yields the protein CASSLIQGSGTEAFF. The rearrangement links TRBV27 to TRBJ1-1, with D maybe TRBD1 (6 bases). This CDR3 has 15 residues. The V and J ends lost 2 bases and 5 bases respectively, with 15 bases between them. From germline, CDR1 is MNHEY and CDR2 SMNVEV (reference sequence).

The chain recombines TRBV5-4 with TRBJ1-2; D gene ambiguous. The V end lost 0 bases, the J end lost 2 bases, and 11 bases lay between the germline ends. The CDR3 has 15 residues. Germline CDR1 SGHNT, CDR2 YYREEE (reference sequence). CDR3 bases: TGTGCCAGCAGCTTGGTAAGCAGGCCGAACTATGGCTACACCTTC. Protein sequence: CASSLVSRPNYGYTF.

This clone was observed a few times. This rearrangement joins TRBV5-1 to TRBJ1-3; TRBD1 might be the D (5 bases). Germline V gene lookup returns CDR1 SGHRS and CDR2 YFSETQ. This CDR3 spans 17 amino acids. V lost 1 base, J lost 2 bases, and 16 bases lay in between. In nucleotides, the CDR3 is TGCGCCAGCAGCTTGATAGTGTCGGGACCGGCTGGAAACACCATATATTTT. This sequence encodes CASSLIVSGPAGNTIYF.

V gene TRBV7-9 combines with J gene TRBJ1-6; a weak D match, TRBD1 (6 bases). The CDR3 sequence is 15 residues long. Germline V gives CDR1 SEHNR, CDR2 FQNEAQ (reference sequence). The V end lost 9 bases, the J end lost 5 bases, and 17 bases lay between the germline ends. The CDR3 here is CASKGGRSDNSPLHF. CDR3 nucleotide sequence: TGTGCCAGTAAGGGGGGGCGCTCGGATAATTCACCCCTCCACTTT.

The CDR3 DNA reads as TGTGCCACCTCCGGGGGCATCTATGGCTACACCTTC. This sequence encodes CATSGGIYGYTF. The chain uses TRBV28 and TRBJ1-2; D might be TRBD1 (6 bases). Trimming took off 10 bases at V and 4 bases at J, with 13 bases between the two ends. CDR3 length equals 12 residues. Per germline, CDR1 MDHEN and CDR2 SYDVKM.

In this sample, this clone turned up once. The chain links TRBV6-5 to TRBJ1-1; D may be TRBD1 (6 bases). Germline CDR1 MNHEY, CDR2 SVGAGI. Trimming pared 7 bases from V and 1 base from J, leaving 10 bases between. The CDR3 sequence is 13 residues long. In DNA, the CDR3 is TGTGCCAGCAACGACAGGCCGAACACTGAAGCTTTCTTT. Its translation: CASNDRPNTEAFF.

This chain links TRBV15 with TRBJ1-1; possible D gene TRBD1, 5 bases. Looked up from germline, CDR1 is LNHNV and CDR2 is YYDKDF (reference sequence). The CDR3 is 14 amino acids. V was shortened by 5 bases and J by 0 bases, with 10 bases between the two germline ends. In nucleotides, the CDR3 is TGTGCCACCAGCTCCCCAGGGTTGAACACTGAAGCTTTCTTT. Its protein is CATSSPGLNTEAFF.

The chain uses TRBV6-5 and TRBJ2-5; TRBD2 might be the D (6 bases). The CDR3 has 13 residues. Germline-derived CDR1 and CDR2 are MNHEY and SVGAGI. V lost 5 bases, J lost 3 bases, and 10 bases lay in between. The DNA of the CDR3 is TGTGCCAGCAGTCCCGGCGGGAAAGAGACCCAGTACTTC. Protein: CASSPGGKETQYF.

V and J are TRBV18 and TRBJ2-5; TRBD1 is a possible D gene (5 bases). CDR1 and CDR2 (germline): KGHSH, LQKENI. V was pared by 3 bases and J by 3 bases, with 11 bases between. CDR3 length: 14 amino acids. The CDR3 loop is CASSPLGQEETQYF. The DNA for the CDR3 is TGTGCCAGCTCACCCCTGGGGCAGGAAGAGACCCAGTACTTC. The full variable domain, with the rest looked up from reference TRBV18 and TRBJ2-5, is NAGVMQNPRHLVRRRGQEARLRCSPMKGHSHVYWYRQLPEEGLKFMVYLQKENIIDESGMPKERFSAEFPKEGPSILRIQQVVRGDSAAYFCASSPLGQEETQYFGPGTRLLVL.

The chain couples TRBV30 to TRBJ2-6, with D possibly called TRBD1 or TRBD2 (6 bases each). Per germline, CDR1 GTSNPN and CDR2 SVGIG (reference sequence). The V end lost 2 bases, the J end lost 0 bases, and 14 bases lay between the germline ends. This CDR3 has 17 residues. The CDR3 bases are TGTGCCTGGAGTCTGGGGGGCAGCCCCTCTGGGGCCAACGTCCTGACTTTC. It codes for CAWSLGGSPSGANVLTF.

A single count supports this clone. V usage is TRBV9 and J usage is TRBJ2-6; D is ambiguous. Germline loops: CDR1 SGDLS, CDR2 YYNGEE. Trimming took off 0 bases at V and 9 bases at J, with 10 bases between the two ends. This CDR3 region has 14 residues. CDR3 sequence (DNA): TGTGCCAGCAGCGTAGGGACCACCAACAACGTCCTGACTTTC. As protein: CASSVGTTNNVLTF. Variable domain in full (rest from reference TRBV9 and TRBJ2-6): DSGVTQTPKHLITATGQRVTLRCSPRSGDLSVYWYQQSLDQGLQFLIQYYNGEERAKGNILERFSAQQFPDLHSELNLSSLELGDSALYFCASSVGTTNNVLTFGAGSRLTVL.

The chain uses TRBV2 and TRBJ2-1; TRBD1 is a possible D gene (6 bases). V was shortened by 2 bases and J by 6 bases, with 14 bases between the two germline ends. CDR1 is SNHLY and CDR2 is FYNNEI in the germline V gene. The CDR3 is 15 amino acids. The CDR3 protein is CASSESEGDLNEQFF. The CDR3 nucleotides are TGTGCCAGCAGTGAATCTGAGGGGGACCTCAATGAGCAGTTCTTC.

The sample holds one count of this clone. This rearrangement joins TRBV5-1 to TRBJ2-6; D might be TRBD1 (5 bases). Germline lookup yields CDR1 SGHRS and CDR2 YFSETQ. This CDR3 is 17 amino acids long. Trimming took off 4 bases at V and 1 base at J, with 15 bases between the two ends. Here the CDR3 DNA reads TGCGCCAGCAGCCCCAAAGGGGCTGGATCTGGGGCCAACGTCCTGACTTTC. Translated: CASSPKGAGSGANVLTF.

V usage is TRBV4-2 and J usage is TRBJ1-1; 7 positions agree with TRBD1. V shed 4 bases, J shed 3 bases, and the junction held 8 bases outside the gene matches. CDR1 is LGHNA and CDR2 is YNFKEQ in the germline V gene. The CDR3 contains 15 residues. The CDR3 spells CASSLTGRGDTEAFF. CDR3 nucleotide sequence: TGTGCCAGCAGCCTGACAGGGAGAGGGGACACTGAAGCTTTCTTT.

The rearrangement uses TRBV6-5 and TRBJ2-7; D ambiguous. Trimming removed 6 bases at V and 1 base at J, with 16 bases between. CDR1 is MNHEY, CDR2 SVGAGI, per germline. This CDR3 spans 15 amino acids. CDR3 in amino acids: CASRGEGPMSYEQYF. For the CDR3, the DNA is TGTGCCAGCAGGGGCGAAGGGCCGATGTCCTACGAGCAGTACTTC.